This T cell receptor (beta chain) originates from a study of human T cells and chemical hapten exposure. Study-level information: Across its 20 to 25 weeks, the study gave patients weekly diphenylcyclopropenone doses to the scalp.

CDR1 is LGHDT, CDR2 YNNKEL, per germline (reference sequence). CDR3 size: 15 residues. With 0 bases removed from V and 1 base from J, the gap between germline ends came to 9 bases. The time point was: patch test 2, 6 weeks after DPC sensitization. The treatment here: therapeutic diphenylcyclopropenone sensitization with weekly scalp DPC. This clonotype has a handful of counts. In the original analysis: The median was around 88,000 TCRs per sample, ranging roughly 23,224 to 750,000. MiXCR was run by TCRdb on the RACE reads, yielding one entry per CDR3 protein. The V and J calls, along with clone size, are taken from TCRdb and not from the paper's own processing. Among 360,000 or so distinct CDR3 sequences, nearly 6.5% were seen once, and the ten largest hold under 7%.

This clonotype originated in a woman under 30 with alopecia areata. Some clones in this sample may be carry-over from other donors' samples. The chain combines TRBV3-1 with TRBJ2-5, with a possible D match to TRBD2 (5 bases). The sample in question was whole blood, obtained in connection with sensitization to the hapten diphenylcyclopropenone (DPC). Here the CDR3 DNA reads TGTGCCAGCAGCCAAGATGGGGAGAGCCAAGAGACCCAGTACTTC. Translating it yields CASSQDGESQETQYF.